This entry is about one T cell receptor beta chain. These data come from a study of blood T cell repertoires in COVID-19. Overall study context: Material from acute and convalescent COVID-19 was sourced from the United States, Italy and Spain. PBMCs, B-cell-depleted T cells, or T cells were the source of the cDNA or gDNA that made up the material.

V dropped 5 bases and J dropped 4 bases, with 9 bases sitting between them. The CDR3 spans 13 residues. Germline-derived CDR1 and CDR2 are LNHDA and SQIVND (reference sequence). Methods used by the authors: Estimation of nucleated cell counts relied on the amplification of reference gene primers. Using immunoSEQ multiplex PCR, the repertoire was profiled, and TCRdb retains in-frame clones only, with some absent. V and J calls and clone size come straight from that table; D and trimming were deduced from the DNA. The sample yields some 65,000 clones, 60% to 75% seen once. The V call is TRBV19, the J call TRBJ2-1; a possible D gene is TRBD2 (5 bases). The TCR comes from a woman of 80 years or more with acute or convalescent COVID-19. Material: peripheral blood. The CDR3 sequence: CASSPRGYNEQFF. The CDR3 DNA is TGTGCCAGTAGTCCTCGGGGTTACAATGAGCAGTTCTTC. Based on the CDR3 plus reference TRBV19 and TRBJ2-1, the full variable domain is DGGITQSPKYLFRKEGQNVTLSCEQNLNHDAMYWYRQDPGQGLRLIYYSQIVNDFQKGDIAEGYSVSREKKESFPLTVTSAQKNPTAFYLCASSPRGYNEQFFGPGTRLTVL.